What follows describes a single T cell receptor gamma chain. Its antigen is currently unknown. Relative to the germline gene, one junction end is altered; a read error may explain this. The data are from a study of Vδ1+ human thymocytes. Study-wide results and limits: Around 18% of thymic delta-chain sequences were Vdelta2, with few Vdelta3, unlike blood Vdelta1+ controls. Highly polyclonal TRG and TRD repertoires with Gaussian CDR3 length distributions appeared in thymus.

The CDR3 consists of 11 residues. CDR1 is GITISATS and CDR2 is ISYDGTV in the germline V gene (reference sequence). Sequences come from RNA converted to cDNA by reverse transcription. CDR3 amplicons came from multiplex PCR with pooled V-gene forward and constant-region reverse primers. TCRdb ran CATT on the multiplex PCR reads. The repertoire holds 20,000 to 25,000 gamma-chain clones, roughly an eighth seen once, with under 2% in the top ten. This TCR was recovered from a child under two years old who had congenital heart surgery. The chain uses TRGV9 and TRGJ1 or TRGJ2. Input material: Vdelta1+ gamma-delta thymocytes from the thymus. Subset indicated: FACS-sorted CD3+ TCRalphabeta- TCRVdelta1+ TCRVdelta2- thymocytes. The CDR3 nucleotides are TGTACCTTGTGGGAGCCCCCGAAAAAACTCTTT. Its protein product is CTLWEPPKKLF.